A single sample gave rise to the 6 T cell receptor beta chains below, sequenced in a study of regulatory T cells in long-lasting Graves disease. The time point here: newly diagnosed GD, antithyroid drugs for less than 3 months. RNA isolated from PBMCs was used to make the TCR library. Arm-PCR of CDR3 regions and iRepertoire HTBI primers were used to build TCR beta libraries. One entry per CDR3 protein results from TCRdb running MiXCR on the multiplex PCR reads. The profile shows around 360,000 distinct CDR3 sequences, roughly 16% of them singletons. This same sample was also taken into another study, of T cells in Graves' hyperthyroidism and ophthalmopathy.

Source: peripheral blood mononuclear cells (PBMCs), taken at new diagnosis, from a patient treated with antithyroid drugs. The receptors originated from a woman between 18 and 29 years old with Graves disease.

This clonotype has at least ten counts. CDR3: CASSLGTQVSGGVNQPQHF. CDR3 nucleotide sequence: TGTGCCAGCAGCTTGGGAACCCAGGTTTCTGGTGGAGTCAATCAGCCCCAGCATTTT. The chain links TRBV5-5 to TRBJ1-5; no clear D gene. The germline V gene has CDR1 SGHKS and CDR2 YYEKEE (reference sequence). V shed 0 bases and J shed 3 bases, with 22 bases lying between them. CDR3 length equals 19 residues.

This clonotype was recorded at least ten times. This chain uses TRBV30 with TRBJ2-2, with 7 nucleotides matching TRBD1. This CDR3 is built from 14 residues. CDR1 and CDR2 (germline): GTSNPN, SVGIG (reference sequence). V lost 3 bases, J lost 4 bases, and 5 bases stayed unmatched. CDR3 sequence reads: CAWRITGATGELFF. The CDR3 nucleotides read TGTGCCTGGAGGATCACAGGGGCCACCGGGGAGCTGTTTTTT. Combining the CDR3 with reference TRBV30 and TRBJ2-2 gives the whole variable domain SQTIHQWPATLVQPVGSPLSLECTVEGTSNPNLYWYRQAAGRGLQLLFYSVGIGQISSEVPQNLSASRPQDRQFILSSKKLLLSDSGFYLCAWRITGATGELFFGEGSRLTVL.

The V and J genes are TRBV5-1 and TRBJ2-2; 14 bases line up with TRBD2. The CDR3 runs 15 residues. From germline, CDR1 is SGHRS and CDR2 YFSETQ. Germline trimming cut 6 bases from V and 4 bases from J; bases unmatched to any gene: 2. The CDR3 protein is CASTGLAGGTGELFF. CDR3 nucleotide sequence: TGCGCCAGCACCGGACTAGCGGGAGGCACCGGGGAGCTGTTTTTT.

This clonotype was seen at least ten times. The V gene is TRBV5-1, the J gene TRBJ1-1; 8 bases align to TRBD1. Losses at the gene ends were 2 bases for V and 5 bases for J; bases not matched to a gene: 5. The CDR3 sequence is 14 residues long. CDR1 SGHRS and CDR2 YFSETQ come from the germline V gene. The CDR3 here is CASSFSGGRTEAFF. The CDR3 nucleotides are TGCGCCAGCAGCTTCTCAGGGGGCCGGACTGAAGCTTTCTTT.

The rearrangement joins TRBV4-1 to TRBJ2-2; 8 bases map to TRBD1. The CDR3 runs to 17 residues. The trim removed 0 bases at V and 0 bases at J, leaving 3 bases unmatched. CDR1 and CDR2 (germline): MGHRA, YSYEKL. Here the CDR3 reads CASSQDPGGSNTGELFF. The CDR3 nucleotides read TGCGCCAGCAGCCAAGATCCAGGGGGCTCGAACACCGGGGAGCTGTTTTTT.

This clonotype was recorded many times. V gene TRBV12-3 or TRBV12-4 combines with J gene TRBJ2-3; D not certain. The V gene lost 6 bases and the J gene lost 5 bases, with 9 bases spanning the gap. This CDR3 contains 12 residues. CDR3 amino acids: CASRLGRDTQYF. The CDR3 DNA follows: TGTGCCAGCAGGCTAGGAAGAGATACGCAGTATTTT.